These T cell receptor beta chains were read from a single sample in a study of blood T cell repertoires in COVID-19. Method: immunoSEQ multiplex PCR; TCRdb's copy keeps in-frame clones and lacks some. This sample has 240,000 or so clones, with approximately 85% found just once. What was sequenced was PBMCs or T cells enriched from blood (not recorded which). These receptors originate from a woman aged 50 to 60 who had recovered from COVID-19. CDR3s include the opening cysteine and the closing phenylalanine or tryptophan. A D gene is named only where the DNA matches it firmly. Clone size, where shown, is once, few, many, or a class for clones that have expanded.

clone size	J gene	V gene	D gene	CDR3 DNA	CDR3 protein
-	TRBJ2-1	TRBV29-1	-	TGCAGCGTTGCCGGACGGGGGTCCTACAATGAGCAGTTCTTC	CSVAGRGSYNEQFF
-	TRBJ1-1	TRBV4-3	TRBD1	TGCGCCAGCAGCCAAGATTTGACAGGGGGAGATGAAGCTTTCTTT	CASSQDLTGGDEAFF
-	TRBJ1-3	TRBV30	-	TGTGCCTGGACCCCGGGACATCTTGGAAACACCATATATTTT	CAWTPGHLGNTIYF
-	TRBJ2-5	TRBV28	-	TGTGCCAGCAGTTTATGGAGGCCGGAGACCCAGTACTTC	CASSLWRPETQYF
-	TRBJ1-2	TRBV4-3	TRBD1	TGCGCCAGCAGCCATACAACAGGGGGGGATTATGGCTACACCTTC	CASSHTTGGDYGYTF
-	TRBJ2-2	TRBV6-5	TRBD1	TGTGCCAGCAGTCAAACAGGGGACACCGGGGAGCTGTTTTTT	CASSQTGDTGELFF
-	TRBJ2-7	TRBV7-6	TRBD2	TGTGCCAGCAGCTCCTTAGCGGGCCCCTCCTACGAGCAGTACTTC	CASSSLAGPSYEQYF
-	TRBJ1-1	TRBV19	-	TGTGCCAGTAGTGACCGACAGGTTCTGAACACTGAAGCTTTCTTT	CASSDRQVLNTEAFF
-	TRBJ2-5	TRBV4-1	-	TGCGCCAGCAGCCGGGGGGGGCCGGAGACCCAGTACTTC	CASSRGGPETQYF
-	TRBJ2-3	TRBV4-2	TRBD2	TGTGCCAGCAGCCAAGGGGTCGCGACTAGCGAGACAGATACGCAGTATTTT	CASSQGVATSETDTQYF
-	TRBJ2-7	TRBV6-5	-	TGTGCCAGCAGTTACCGCCCTGGGCCCCCCTACGAGCAGTACTTC	CASSYRPGPPYEQYF
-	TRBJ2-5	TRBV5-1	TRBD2	TGCGCCAGCAGCCCCGGGACTAGCGTAGAGATCCAGTACTTC	CASSPGTSVEIQYF
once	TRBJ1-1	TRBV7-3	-	TGTGCCAGCAGCTCTCAAGGAGGGTCCACTGAAGCTTTCTTT	CASSSQGGSTEAFF
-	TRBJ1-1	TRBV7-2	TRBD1	TGTGCCAGCAGCTTTGACAGGGACACTGAAGCTTTCTTT	CASSFDRDTEAFF
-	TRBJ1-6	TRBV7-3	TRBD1	TGTGCCAGCAGCGTAGGGACAGCCAATTCACCCCTCCACTTT	CASSVGTANSPLHF
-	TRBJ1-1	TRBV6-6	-	TGTGCCAGCAGATCCCTAACAGGGATCACTGAAGCTTTCTTT	CASRSLTGITEAFF
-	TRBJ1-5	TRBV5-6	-	TGTGCCAGCAGCTTGGCGGAGTTTAGAAATCAGCCCCAGCATTTT	CASSLAEFRNQPQHF
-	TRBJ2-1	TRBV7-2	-	TGTGCCAGCAGCTCCTACTACGACAATGAGCAGTTCTTC	CASSSYYDNEQFF
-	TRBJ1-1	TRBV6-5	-	TGTGCCAGCAGCCAGGCCTCCCTGTCCCGGGCTTTCTTT	CASSQASLSRAFF
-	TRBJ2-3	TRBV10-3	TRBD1	TGTGCCATCAGTCTCGACAGGGGGTCCACAGATACGCAGTATTTT	CAISLDRGSTDTQYF
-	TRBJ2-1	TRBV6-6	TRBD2	TGTGCCAGCAGTTACGGGGCGGGAGTGGGGCCCAATGAGCAGTTCTTC	CASSYGAGVGPNEQFF
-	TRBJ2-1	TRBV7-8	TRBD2	TGTGCCAGCAGTAAAACCGATAGCGGGGGAGGCCGGCAGTTCTTC	CASSKTDSGGGRQFF
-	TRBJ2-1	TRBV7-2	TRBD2	TGTGCCAGCAGCCCTAGCGGGAGCGCCTACAATGAGCAGTTCTTC	CASSPSGSAYNEQFF
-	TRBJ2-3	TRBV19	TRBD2	TGTGCCAGTAGATTAGCGGGATCTTCAGATACGCAGTATTTT	CASRLAGSSDTQYF
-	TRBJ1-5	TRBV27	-	TGTGCCAGCAGTACGCGCGGGGGACAGCCCCAGCATTTT	CASSTRGGQPQHF
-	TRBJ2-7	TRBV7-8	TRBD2	TGTGCCAGCAGTTCAAGGAGCCTAGCGGGGACCTACGAGCAGTACTTC	CASSSRSLAGTYEQYF
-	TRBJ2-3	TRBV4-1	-	TGCGCCAGCAGCCATTTCAGGTATACAGATACGCAGTATTTT	CASSHFRYTDTQYF
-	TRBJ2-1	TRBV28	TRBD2	TGTGCCAGCAGCCCCATTGGGCGCGGGAGTAGTTACAATGAGCAGTTCTTC	CASSPIGRGSSYNEQFF
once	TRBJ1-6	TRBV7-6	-	TGTGCCAGCAGCTTCCGGGGTCCGGGACACACGACAAATTCACCCCTCCACTTT	CASSFRGPGHTTNSPLHF
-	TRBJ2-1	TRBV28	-	TGTGCCAGCAGTTTATCGGGTCGGGGTGGAGATGAGCAGTTCTTC	CASSLSGRGGDEQFF